This section outlines one T cell receptor (beta chain) sequence together with its context. Its antigen remains unknown. This sample was included in a study of cytomegalovirus exposure and HLA in healthy donors. Background on the study: The study's early data release held tens of millions of unique TCRs from HLA-typed donors.

The CDR3 is 11 residues long. Looked up from germline, CDR1 is DFQATT and CDR2 is SNEGSKA (reference sequence). After removal of 6 bases from V and 8 bases from J, the junction contained 3 bases not matched to a gene. The PCR contained 60 Vbeta and 13 Jbeta primers. Sequencing used immunoSEQ multiplex PCR; TCRdb keeps in-frame clones, though not all of them. The repertoire consists of about 130,000 clones, with roughly 80% occurring once and the leading ten covering approximately 4%. Study outcomes and limitations: Only CMV serostatus was available as immune exposure information. Judged likely to be a sequencing artifact was a cluster of highly shared sequence variants. Upon later analysis, TCR association rates were observed to vary by HLA locus, being highest for DRB1 and lowest for HLA-C.

The sample comprised PBMCs. This TCR came from a man younger than 35 in good health and CMV-seropositive. V usage is TRBV20-1 and J usage is TRBJ2-1; 8 positions match TRBD2. CDR3 sequence (DNA): TGCAGTGCGGGACTAGTCGATGAGCAGTTCTTC. Translated: CSAGLVDEQFF.